This TCR beta chain emerged from a study of OX40 agonist ivuxolimab in advanced cancers. Germline assignment: CDR1 KGHSH and CDR2 LQKENI. The trim removed 3 bases at V and 5 bases at J, leaving 0 bases unmatched. The length of the CDR3 is 12 residues. TCRdb's table, derived via immunoSEQ multiplex PCR, lists solely in-frame clones and lacks some. This table has fewer than 70,000 clones, roughly 91% appearing once. Sample: CD4+ or CD8+ T cells sorted from blood, taken in a trial of the OX40 agonist ivuxolimab. This chain joins TRBV18 and TRBJ2-5; TRBD2 matches 7 bases. This TCR derives from an adult with an advanced solid tumor such as melanoma, head and neck, liver or kidney cancer. The CDR3 is CASSPGGETQYF. CDR3 nucleotides: TGTGCCAGCTCACCGGGGGGGGAGACCCAGTACTTC.